One and the same sample provided the 9 T cell receptor beta chains below, sequenced in a study of graft-versus-host responses after intestinal transplantation. TCRdb keeps only in-frame clones here, not all; method: immunoSEQ multiplex PCR. Here the sample spans tens of thousands of clones, approximately 92% being singletons. The sample consisted of PBMCs, taken around 270 days after intestinal transplant. The receptors were gathered from a human patient who received an intestinal transplant, so some T cells may come from the graft donor.

The V gene is TRBV6-1, the J gene TRBJ2-7; 8 nucleotides agree with TRBD1. The CDR3 spans 14 residues. Germline V CDR1 and CDR2: MNHNS, SASEGT. J lost 9 bases, V lost 0 bases, and 7 bases had no gene match. The CDR3 spells CASSEAKRTGWQYF. DNA for the CDR3: TGTGCCAGCAGTGAAGCCAAAAGGACAGGGTGGCAGTACTTC.

The J gene is TRBJ1-5, the V gene TRBV2, with D possibly TRBD1 on 5 matching bases. Trimming removed 10 bases from V and 5 bases from J, with 18 bases in between. CDR1 is SNHLY and CDR2 is FYNNEI in the germline V gene. This CDR3 region has 14 residues. CDR3 in amino acids: CATARGGAHQPQHF. In DNA, the CDR3 is TGTGCCACCGCACGAGGTGGGGCCCATCAGCCCCAGCATTTT.

The rearrangement uses TRBV9 and TRBJ1-1; D possibly corresponds to TRBD1 (5 bases). Trimming pared 0 bases from V and 1 base from J, leaving 10 bases between. CDR1 SGDLS and CDR2 YYNGEE come from the germline V gene. The CDR3 spans 15 residues. CDR3 DNA: TGTGCCAGCAGCGTAGACCAGGGCGCGAACACTGAAGCTTTCTTT. Amino acids: CASSVDQGANTEAFF.

This sequence joins TRBV2 and TRBJ2-7; D perhaps matches TRBD2 (6 bases). V gave up 2 bases and J gave up 4 bases, with 15 bases separating them. The CDR3 is made up of 15 amino acids. CDR1 SNHLY and CDR2 FYNNEI come from the germline V gene. CDR3 nucleotides: TGTGCCAGCAGTGAATGGTCGGAGGGTGGATACGAGCAGTACTTC. Translated, it gives CASSEWSEGGYEQYF.

The chain employs TRBV2 and TRBJ2-7, with a tentative D call TRBD1 (5 bases). The CDR3 totals 13 residues. The germline V and J ends were trimmed by 4 bases and 7 bases, with 14 bases remaining between them. The germline V gene has CDR1 SNHLY and CDR2 FYNNEI. CDR3: CASSARTNNEQYF. DNA for the CDR3: TGTGCCAGCAGTGCCCGGACAAATAATGAGCAGTACTTC.

This clone occurred once. The chain uses TRBV5-6 and TRBJ1-4; the D gene is possibly TRBD1 (6 bases). Trimming removed 0 bases at V and 6 bases at J, with 24 bases between. The germline V gene encodes CDR1 SGHDT and CDR2 YYEEEE. This CDR3 has 19 residues. The CDR3 protein is CASSLAYGQTPIGDEKLFF. The CDR3 nucleotides are TGTGCCAGCAGCTTGGCCTATGGACAGACTCCCATCGGAGATGAAAAACTGTTTTTT.

This clone appeared a few times. This chain joins TRBV5-1 and TRBJ1-4; D uncertain. The CDR3 spans 14 residues. From germline, CDR1 is SGHRS and CDR2 YFSETQ. Trimming shortened V by 2 bases and J by 0 bases, and 5 bases separated the two germline ends. The CDR3, as DNA: TGCGCCAGCAGCTTAGGGACAACTAATGAAAAACTGTTTTTT. Protein sequence: CASSLGTTNEKLFF.

This rearrangement joins TRBV18 to TRBJ2-5, with D unclear. Between the trimmed V and J ends, which lost 0 bases and 8 bases, there was a span of 13 bases. The CDR3 is made up of 14 amino acids. Germline V CDR1 and CDR2: KGHSH, LQKENI. CDR3 sequence (DNA): TGTGCCAGCTCACCACCGACCAGGACCGAAACCCAGTACTTC. Amino acids: CASSPPTRTETQYF.

DNA for the CDR3: TGTGCCAGCACGGAACAGGGGTTAGCCTACGAGCAGTACTTC. This gives the protein CASTEQGLAYEQYF. The chain recombines TRBV28 with TRBJ2-7, with 7 bases fitting TRBD1. Germline V lookup: CDR1 MDHEN, CDR2 SYDVKM. The CDR3 covers 14 residues. V dropped 7 bases and J dropped 2; count of bases not matched to a gene: 8.